The source of this TCR beta chain is a study of shared clonotypes between healthy human individuals. Notes on the study in general: Across a handful of donors, naive CD4 shared 5% to 6%, naive CD8 over 3%, memory CD4 less than 2.5%, memory CD8 approximately 0.4%.

Sequenced by immunoSEQ multiplex PCR; TCRdb stores in-frame clones only, minus some. Of about 2.3 million clones listed, approximately 93% were seen once; the top ten hold 0.39%. Turning to this clone: Its antigen remains unknown.

The clonotype was recovered from a man between 18 and 29 years old in good health. Some clones in this sample may be carry-over from other donors' samples. The sequenced sample consisted of naive CD4+ T cells from PBMCs. The subset was: CD45RA+ positively selected.

The CDR3 reads CASSFPRDRGMNTEAFF. The CDR3 nucleotides are TGTGCCAGCAGCTTCCCCCGGGACAGAGGAATGAACACTGAAGCTTTCTTT. V gene TRBV7-9 combines with J gene TRBJ1-1, with 7 bases lining up with TRBD1. Per the germline V gene, CDR1 is SEHNR and CDR2 is FQNEAQ (reference sequence). The CDR3 runs to 17 residues. Trimming took 3 bases from V and 0 from J; bases not matched to a gene: 10.